What follows are 22 T cell receptor beta chains derived from one specimen sequenced in a study of T cells in Graves' hyperthyroidism and ophthalmopathy. TCR beta CDR3 regions were amplified from RNA. A set of HTBI primers served as the primers for a first-round RT-PCR of the TCR CDR3. TCRdb re-called the multiplex PCR reads through MiXCR, storing one row per CDR3 protein. The sample consists of about 260,000 distinct CDR3 sequences, about 16% of them appearing once. The sample comprised blood. The receptor set was obtained from a woman aged 18 to 35 with Graves' ophthalmopathy.

This clonotype was seen repeatedly, ten times or more. The chain joins TRBV2 to TRBJ1-1, with 8 bases matching TRBD1. CDR1 is SNHLY, CDR2 FYNNEI, per germline. Trimming took 7 bases from V and 5 from J; bases not matched to a gene: 6. The CDR3 has 13 amino acids. This CDR3 reads CASTDRVVTEAFF. CDR3 coding DNA: TGTGCCAGCACGGACAGGGTAGTGACTGAAGCTTTCTTT.

In its sample, this clonotype was seen many times. The V gene is TRBV7-8, the J gene TRBJ1-2, with a tentative D call TRBD1 (5 bases). CDR3 length: 13 amino acids. V was cut by 3 bases and J by 4 bases, with 9 bases left in between. Germline V gene lookup returns CDR1 SGHVS and CDR2 FQNEAQ. The DNA for the CDR3 is TGTGCCAGCAGCTTTCGACAGTTCTATGGCTACACCTTC. This gives the protein CASSFRQFYGYTF.

This clonotype was counted ten times or more. The chain carries TRBV6-1 and TRBJ2-5, with 9 nucleotides matching TRBD1. After removal of 6 bases from V and 1 base from J, the junction contained 12 bases not matched to a gene. The germline gives CDR1 MNHNS, CDR2 SASEGT. The CDR3 is made up of 17 amino acids. The CDR3: CASRFKIRDRAQETQYF. DNA of the CDR3: TGTGCCAGCAGATTCAAAATACGGGACAGGGCCCAAGAGACCCAGTACTTC.

This clonotype was detected many times. The chain recombines TRBV28 with TRBJ2-1, with D uncertain. Between the trimmed V and J ends, which lost 5 bases and 8 bases, there was a span of 13 bases. Germline lookup yields CDR1 MDHEN and CDR2 SYDVKM. The CDR3 is 13 residues long. CDR3 loop: CASSSGPWDEQFF. The CDR3 nucleotides are TGTGCCAGCAGTAGTGGTCCCTGGGATGAGCAGTTCTTC.

The chain combines TRBV11-2 with TRBJ1-2; TRBD1 might be the D (5 bases). CDR1 SGHAT and CDR2 FQNNGV come from the germline V gene. The CDR3 extends over 20 amino acids. V lost 0 bases and J 2 bases, leaving 25 bases between the germline ends. This CDR3 is CASSLESGGTGTQVNYGYTF. The CDR3 DNA follows: TGTGCCAGCAGCTTAGAATCCGGAGGCACCGGGACGCAGGTCAACTATGGCTACACCTTC.

Remarks on this clonotype: At one boundary the junction diverges from the germline segment, which might be a read error. The rearrangement joins TRBV6-1 to TRBJ2-7; either TRBD1 or TRBD2 may fit D (5 bases each). Looked up from germline, CDR1 is MNHNS and CDR2 is SASEGT. The CDR3 runs to 13 residues. The CDR3 bases are TGTGCCAGCAGGCAGGGACCAATCTACGAGCAGCACTTC. It specifies CASRQGPIYEQHF.

This clonotype was seen many times. The genes are TRBV24-1 and TRBJ2-2, with TRBD1 identical over 8 bases. The length of the CDR3 is 15 residues. V gave up 0 bases and J gave up 5 bases; unmatched junction bases: 1. The germline gives CDR1 KGHDR, CDR2 SFDVKD. The DNA of the CDR3 is TGTGCCACCAGTGATTTGGGGACAGGTACCGGGGAGCTGTTTTTT. It translates to CATSDLGTGTGELFF.

This clonotype has ten or more counts. The chain combines TRBV3-2 with TRBJ1-1; TRBD1, the D gene given by the table, was not confirmed from the DNA. TRBV3-2 is a pseudogene locus. The CDR3 sequence is 16 residues long. CDR3 DNA sequence: TGTGCCAGCAGCCAAGATAGGGACAGGGGATATGATGAAGCTTTCTTT. The encoded protein is CASSQDRDRGYDEAFF.

Many counts were recorded for this clonotype. The rearrangement joins TRBV28 to TRBJ1-1; TRBD1 aligns across 9 bases. The CDR3 sequence is 16 residues long. V dropped 1 base and J dropped 6; count of bases not matched to a gene: 9. Germline CDR1 and CDR2: MDHEN and SYDVKM. Here the CDR3 reads CASSLSGTGSSSEAFF. Written as DNA, the CDR3 is TGTGCCAGCAGTTTATCCGGGACAGGGTCATCATCTGAAGCTTTCTTT.

The genes are TRBV5-4 and TRBJ2-5; a weak D match, TRBD1 (6 bases). This CDR3 has 14 residues. Trimming took off 4 bases at V and 2 bases at J, with 12 bases between the two ends. The germline V gene has CDR1 SGHNT and CDR2 YYREEE (reference sequence). The chain's CDR3 is CASSAGDLQETQYF. The CDR3 DNA follows: TGTGCCAGCAGCGCAGGGGATTTACAAGAGACCCAGTACTTC. The full variable domain, rest sourced from reference TRBV5-4 and TRBJ2-5, is ETGVTQSPTHLIKTRGQQVTLRCSSQSGHNTVSWYQQALGQGPQFIFQYYREEENGRGNFPPRFSGLQFPNYSSELNVNALELDDSALYLCASSAGDLQETQYFGPGTRLLVL.

This clonotype was seen a handful of times. The chain has TRBV3-1 and TRBJ2-1, with TRBD1 as a possible D gene (6 bases). The germline V gene encodes CDR1 LGHDT and CDR2 YNNKEL (reference sequence). The V end lost 6 bases, the J end lost 3 bases, and 21 bases lay between the germline ends. The length of the CDR3 is 17 residues. In nucleotides, the CDR3 is TGTGCCAGCAGTCAGGACAGCCCGCAAGGGGGCTACAATGAGCAGTTCTTC. It is translated as CASSQDSPQGGYNEQFF.

The J gene is TRBJ2-1, the V gene TRBV20-1; 8 positions match TRBD1. This CDR3 region has 13 residues. The germline gives CDR1 DFQATT, CDR2 SNEGSKA (reference sequence). V shed 4 bases, J shed 8 bases, and the junction held 7 bases outside the gene matches. The CDR3 bases are TGCAGTGCTACTACCGACAGGGGCCATGAGCAGTTCTTC. This encodes CSATTDRGHEQFF.

The chain uses TRBV20-1 and TRBJ2-7; 12 bases align to TRBD2. CDR3 length equals 12 residues. Germline V gives CDR1 DFQATT, CDR2 SNEGSKA (reference sequence). V dropped 4 bases and J dropped 5; count of bases not matched to a gene: 0. The CDR3 DNA is TGCAGTGCTACTAGCGGGGGGGACGAGCAGTACTTC. Translation gives CSATSGGDEQYF.

This clonotype was counted many times. The chain links TRBV20-1 to TRBJ1-5, with D maybe TRBD1 (6 bases). Trimming cost V 3 bases and J 5 bases, with 11 bases left between them. The CDR3 runs 13 residues. Germline V lookup: CDR1 DFQATT, CDR2 SNEGSKA (reference sequence). The DNA for the CDR3 is TGCAGTGCTAGTTACAGGGACCATCAGCCCCAGCATTTT. It is translated as CSASYRDHQPQHF.

This clonotype was seen repeatedly, ten times or more. V is TRBV12-5 and J is TRBJ2-1; D might be TRBD1 (6 bases). Trimming removed 1 base from V and 8 bases from J, with 12 bases in between. In germline, CDR1 is LGHNT, CDR2 FRNRAP. This CDR3 has 14 residues. CDR3 loop: CASGLGYRVDEQFF. The CDR3 DNA reads TGTGCTAGTGGTTTGGGTTACAGGGTCGATGAGCAGTTCTTC.

The rearrangement links TRBV11-2 to TRBJ2-7, with TRBD1 identical over 8 bases. V shed 0 bases and J 6 bases; nucleotides not matched to a gene: 7. CDR3 size: 15 residues. Germline V CDR1 and CDR2: SGHAT, FQNNGV. The CDR3 DNA follows: TGTGCCAGCAGCTTAGATCAGGGGGCTAAGGGCGAGCAGTACTTC. Amino acid sequence: CASSLDQGAKGEQYF. The variable domain in full, with the rest retrieved from reference TRBV11-2 and TRBJ2-7, is EAGVAQSPRYKIIEKRQSVAFWCNPISGHATLYWYQQILGQGPKLLIQFQNNGVVDDSQLPKDRFSAERLKGVDSTLKIQPAKLEDSAVYLCASSLDQGAKGEQYFGPGTRLTVT.

This sequence joins TRBV28 and TRBJ2-7, with D maybe TRBD1 (6 bases). Trimming removed 6 bases from V and 3 bases from J, with 21 bases in between. Per the germline V gene, CDR1 is MDHEN and CDR2 is SYDVKM. The CDR3 loop spans 16 amino acids. CDR3 protein: CASRVQGDSLLYEQYF. The CDR3 nucleotides read TGTGCCAGCAGGGTACAGGGCGATTCCTTACTCTACGAGCAGTACTTC. Together with reference TRBV28 and TRBJ2-7, the CDR3 gives the full variable domain: DVKVTQSSRYLVKRTGEKVFLECVQDMDHENMFWYRQDPGLGLRLIYFSYDVKMKEKGDIPEGYSVSREKKERFSLILESASTNQTSMYLCASRVQGDSLLYEQYFGPGTRLTVT.

This clonotype was found many times. The chain is built from TRBV7-2 and TRBJ1-4; D remains unclear. This CDR3 has 14 amino acids. Germline V gene sequence: CDR1 SGHTA, CDR2 FQGNSA. The V gene lost 5 bases and the J gene lost 0 bases, with 7 bases spanning the gap. Here the CDR3 reads CASSRSPTNEKLFF. CDR3 nucleotide sequence: TGTGCCAGCAGCCGGTCCCCAACTAATGAAAAACTGTTTTTT.

The table lists this clonotype with many counts. V is TRBV5-1 and J is TRBJ1-2; no reliable D call. Trimming stripped 0 bases from V and 7 bases from J, with 13 bases between. The CDR3 runs 14 residues. Germline V gene lookup returns CDR1 SGHRS and CDR2 YFSETQ. CDR3 sequence (DNA): TGCGCCAGCAGCTTGGTGGCAGGTGGCAGTGGCTACACCTTC. It is translated as CASSLVAGGSGYTF.

For this clonotype: Possible read error: a much larger clone is one base away. This chain connects TRBV19 to TRBJ2-2, with 8 bases matching TRBD1. Germline values: CDR1 LNHDA, CDR2 SQIVND (reference sequence). The CDR3 is 14 residues long. This CDR3 reads CASSPRQGSGGLFF. The CDR3 bases are TGTGCCAGTAGTCCCCGACAGGGGAGTGGGGGGCTGTTTTTT.

The chain employs TRBV9 and TRBJ2-1; 8 nucleotides agree with TRBD2. The germline V gene encodes CDR1 SGDLS and CDR2 YYNGEE. This CDR3 contains 17 residues. With 2 bases clipped from V and 0 bases from J, the junction kept 7 bases outside the gene matches. The CDR3 loop is CASSVNSGVSSYNEQFF. CDR3 nucleotide sequence: TGTGCCAGCAGCGTTAATAGCGGGGTGAGCTCCTACAATGAGCAGTTCTTC.

This clonotype was found many times. The CDR3 spells CAWSVRGRETQYF. The CDR3 DNA sequence: TGTGCCTGGAGCGTGAGGGGGAGGGAGACCCAGTACTTC. This chain connects TRBV30 to TRBJ2-5, with D possibly called TRBD1 or TRBD2 (6 bases each). Trimming stripped 3 bases from V and 5 bases from J, with 13 bases between. The germline V gene has CDR1 GTSNPN and CDR2 SVGIG (reference sequence). CDR3 length: 13 amino acids.